The clone carrying this TCR beta chain was counted only a few times. Its matching antigen is unknown. The data derive from a study of T cells after yellow fever vaccination. The length of the CDR3 is 12 residues. Trimming removed 3 bases from V and 8 bases from J, with 10 bases in between. Looked up from germline, CDR1 is SGHTA and CDR2 is FQGNSA. Points from the study as a whole: Boosting was followed by the reappearance of most primary-vaccination clones (just under 98% CD4, 88% CD8).

MiXCR was run by TCRdb on the 5' RACE reads, yielding one entry per CDR3 protein. The data show about 170,000 distinct CDR3 sequences, about 6% seen once. This sequence was found in a man aged 18 to 29 who received the YFV17D yellow fever vaccine. J is TRBJ1-2 and V is TRBV7-2; no clear D gene. The sequencing here drew on CD4+ T cells sorted from PBMCs, taken on the day of the first yellow fever vaccination. The CDR3 loop reads CASSLSNRGYTF. As DNA, the CDR3 is TGTGCCAGCAGCTTGTCAAACCGGGGCTACACCTTC.